This TCR beta chain comes out of a study of shared clonotypes between healthy human individuals. Study at large: Used for every donor were three CD4 naive, three CD4 memory, two CD8 naive and one CD8 memory plate. Study-level findings and limits: Donor scarcity curtailed the genetic and exposure-history diversity represented herein.

Regarding this clone: What it binds is unknown.

The CDR3 has 15 amino acids. V was pared by 1 base and J by 4 bases, with 10 bases between. Germline CDR1 PRHDT, CDR2 FYEKMQ (reference sequence). The protocol was immunoSEQ multiplex PCR, while the TCRdb copy is restricted to in-frame clones and leaves out a portion. Of 2 million or so clones listed, about 95% are singletons. Naive CD8 cells were CD45RO-negative, positively selected for CCR7, excluding terminally differentiated effector memory CD45RA+ cells. Caucasian adults living in Nashville, Tennessee, provided all samples. The chain has TRBV13 and TRBJ1-4; unclear D gene. Sequenced material: naive CD8+ T cells sorted from blood. This TCR derives from a man aged 18 to 29 in good health. DNA for the CDR3: TGTGCCAGCAGCTTAGAACCAGGCCTTAATGAAAAACTGTTTTTT. It encodes CASSLEPGLNEKLFF.